This entry is about one T cell receptor beta chain. Trimming removed 2 bases from V and 4 bases from J, with 17 bases in between. Germline loops: CDR1 GTSNPN, CDR2 SVGIG (reference sequence). This CDR3 spans 15 amino acids. The study ran its PCR with 60 Vbeta and 13 Jbeta primers. Method: immunoSEQ multiplex PCR; TCRdb's copy keeps in-frame clones and lacks some. Of around 190,000 clones listed, 83% are singletons. The record originates from a study of cytomegalovirus exposure and HLA in healthy donors. The sequenced sample consisted of PBMCs. The rearrangement joins TRBV30 to TRBJ1-2; possible D gene TRBD1, 5 bases. This clonotype originated in a middle-aged man in good health and CMV-seropositive. CDR3 in amino acids: CAWSTRAGGTYGYTF. The CDR3 DNA follows: TGTGCCTGGAGTACTAGGGCGGGAGGGACCTATGGCTACACCTTC.